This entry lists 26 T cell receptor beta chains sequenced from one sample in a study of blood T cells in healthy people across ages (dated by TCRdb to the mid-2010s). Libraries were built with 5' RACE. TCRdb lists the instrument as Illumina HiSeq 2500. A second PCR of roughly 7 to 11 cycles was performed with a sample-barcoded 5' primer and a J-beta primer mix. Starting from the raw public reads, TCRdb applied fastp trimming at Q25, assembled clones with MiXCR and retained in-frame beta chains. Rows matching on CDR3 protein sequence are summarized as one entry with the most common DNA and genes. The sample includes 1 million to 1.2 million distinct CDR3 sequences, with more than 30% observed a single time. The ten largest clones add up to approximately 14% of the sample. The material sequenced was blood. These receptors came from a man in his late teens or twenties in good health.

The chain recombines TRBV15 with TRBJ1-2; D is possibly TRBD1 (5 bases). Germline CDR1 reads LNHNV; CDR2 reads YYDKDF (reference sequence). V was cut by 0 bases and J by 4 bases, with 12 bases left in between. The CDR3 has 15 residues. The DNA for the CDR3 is TGTGCCACCAGCAGAGATCAACAGACAGTCTATGGCTACACCTTC. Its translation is CATSRDQQTVYGYTF.

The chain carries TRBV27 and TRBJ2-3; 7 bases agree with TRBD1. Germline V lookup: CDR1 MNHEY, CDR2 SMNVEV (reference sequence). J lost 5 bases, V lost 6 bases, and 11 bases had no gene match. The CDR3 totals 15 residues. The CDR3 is CASSVQGPGGDTQYF. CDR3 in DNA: TGTGCCAGCAGCGTACAGGGGCCAGGGGGAGATACGCAGTATTTT.

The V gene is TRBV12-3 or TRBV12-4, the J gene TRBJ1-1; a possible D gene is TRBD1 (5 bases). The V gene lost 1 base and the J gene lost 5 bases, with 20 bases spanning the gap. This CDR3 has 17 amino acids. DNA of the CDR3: TGTGCCAGCAGTTTAGGTTCTCATGTCGGGGGAAAGACTGAAGCTTTCTTT. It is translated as CASSLGSHVGGKTEAFF.

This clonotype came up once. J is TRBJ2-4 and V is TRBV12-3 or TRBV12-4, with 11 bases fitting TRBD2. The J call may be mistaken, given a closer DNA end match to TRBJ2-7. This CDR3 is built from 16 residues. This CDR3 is CASSGPGTSGTYEQYF. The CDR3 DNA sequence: TGTGCCAGCAGTGGACCCGGGACTAGCGGTACCTACGAGCAGTACTTC.

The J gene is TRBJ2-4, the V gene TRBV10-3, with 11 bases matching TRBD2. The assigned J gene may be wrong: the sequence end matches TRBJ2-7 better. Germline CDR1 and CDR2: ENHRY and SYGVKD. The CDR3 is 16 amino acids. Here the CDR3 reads CAISGGTSGRLYEQYF. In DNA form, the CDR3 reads TGTGCCATCAGTGGGGGAACTAGCGGGAGACTCTACGAGCAGTACTTC.

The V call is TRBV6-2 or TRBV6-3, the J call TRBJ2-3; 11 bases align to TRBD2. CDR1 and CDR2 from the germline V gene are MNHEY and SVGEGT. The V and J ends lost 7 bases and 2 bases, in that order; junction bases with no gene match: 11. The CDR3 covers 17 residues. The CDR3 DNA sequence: TGTGCCAGCACCATGCCGGGACTAGCGGCCCTCACAGATACGCAGTATTTT. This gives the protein CASTMPGLAALTDTQYF.

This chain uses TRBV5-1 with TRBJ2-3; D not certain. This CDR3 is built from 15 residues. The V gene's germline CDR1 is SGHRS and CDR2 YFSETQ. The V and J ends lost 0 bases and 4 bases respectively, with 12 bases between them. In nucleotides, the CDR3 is TGCGCCAGCAGCTTGGCGCGTGTTAGGTCAGATACGCAGTATTTT. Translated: CASSLARVRSDTQYF.

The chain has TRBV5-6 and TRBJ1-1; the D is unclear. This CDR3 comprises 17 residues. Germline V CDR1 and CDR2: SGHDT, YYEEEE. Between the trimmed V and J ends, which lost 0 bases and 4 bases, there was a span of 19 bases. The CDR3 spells CASSLAFQGPRGTEAFF. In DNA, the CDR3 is TGTGCCAGCAGCTTGGCGTTCCAAGGCCCTCGGGGCACTGAAGCTTTCTTT.

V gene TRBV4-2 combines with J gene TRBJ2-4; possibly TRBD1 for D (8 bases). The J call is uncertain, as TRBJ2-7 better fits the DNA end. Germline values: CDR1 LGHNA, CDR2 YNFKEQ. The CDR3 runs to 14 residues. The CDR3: CASSTHRGGYEQYF. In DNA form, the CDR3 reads TGTGCCAGCAGCACCCACAGGGGGGGATACGAGCAGTACTTC.

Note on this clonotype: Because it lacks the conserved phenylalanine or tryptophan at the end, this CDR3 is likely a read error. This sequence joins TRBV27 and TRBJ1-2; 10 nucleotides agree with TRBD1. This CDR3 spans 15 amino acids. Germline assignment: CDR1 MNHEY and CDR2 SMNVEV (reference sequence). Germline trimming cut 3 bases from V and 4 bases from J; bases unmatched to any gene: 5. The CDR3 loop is CASSFGTGASYGYTL. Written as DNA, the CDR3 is TGTGCCAGCAGTTTTGGGACAGGGGCTTCCTATGGCTACACCCTC.

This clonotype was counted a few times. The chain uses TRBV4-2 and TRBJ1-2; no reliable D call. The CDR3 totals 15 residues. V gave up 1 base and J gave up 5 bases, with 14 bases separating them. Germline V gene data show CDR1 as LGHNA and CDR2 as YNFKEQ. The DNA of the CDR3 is TGTGCCAGCAGCCAAGTGGATGATCCCCTTTATGGCTACACCTTC. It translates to CASSQVDDPLYGYTF.

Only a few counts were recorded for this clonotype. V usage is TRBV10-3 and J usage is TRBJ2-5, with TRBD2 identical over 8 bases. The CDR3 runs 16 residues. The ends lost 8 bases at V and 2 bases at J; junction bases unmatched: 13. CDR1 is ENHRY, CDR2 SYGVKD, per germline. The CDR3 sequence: CAIAISGGGSQETQYF. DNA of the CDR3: TGTGCCATCGCAATCAGTGGCGGGGGGAGTCAAGAGACCCAGTACTTC.

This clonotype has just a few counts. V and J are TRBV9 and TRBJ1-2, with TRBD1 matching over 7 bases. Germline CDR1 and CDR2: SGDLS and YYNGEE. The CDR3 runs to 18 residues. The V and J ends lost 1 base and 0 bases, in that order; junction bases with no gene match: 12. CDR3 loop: CASSVFAGGIGANYGYTF. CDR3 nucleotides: TGTGCCAGCAGCGTATTTGCAGGGGGTATCGGGGCTAACTATGGCTACACCTTC.

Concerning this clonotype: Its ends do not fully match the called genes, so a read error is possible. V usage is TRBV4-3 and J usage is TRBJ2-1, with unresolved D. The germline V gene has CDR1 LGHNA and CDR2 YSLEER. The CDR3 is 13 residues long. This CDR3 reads CAISQVPGARQFF. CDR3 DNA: TGCGCCATCAGCCAAGTCCCCGGAGCCAGGCAGTTCTTC.

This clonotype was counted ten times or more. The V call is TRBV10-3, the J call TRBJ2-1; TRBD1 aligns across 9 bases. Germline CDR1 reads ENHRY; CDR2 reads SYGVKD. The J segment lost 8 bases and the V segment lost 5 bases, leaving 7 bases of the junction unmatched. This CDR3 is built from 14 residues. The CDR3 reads CAISRTGAHDEQFF. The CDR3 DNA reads TGTGCCATCAGTCGGACAGGGGCTCATGATGAGCAGTTCTTC.

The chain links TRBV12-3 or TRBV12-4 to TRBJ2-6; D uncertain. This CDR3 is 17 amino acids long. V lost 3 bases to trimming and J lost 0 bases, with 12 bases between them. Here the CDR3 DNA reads TGTGCCAGCAGTTTGCTAGTTTCCCCCTCTGGGGCCAACGTCCTGACTTTC. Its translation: CASSLLVSPSGANVLTF.

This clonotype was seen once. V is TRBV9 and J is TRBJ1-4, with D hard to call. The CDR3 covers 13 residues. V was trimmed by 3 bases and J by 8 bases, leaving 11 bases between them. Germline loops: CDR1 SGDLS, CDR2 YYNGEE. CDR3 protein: CASSAGEREKLFF. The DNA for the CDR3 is TGTGCCAGCAGCGCCGGAGAGAGGGAAAAACTGTTTTTT.

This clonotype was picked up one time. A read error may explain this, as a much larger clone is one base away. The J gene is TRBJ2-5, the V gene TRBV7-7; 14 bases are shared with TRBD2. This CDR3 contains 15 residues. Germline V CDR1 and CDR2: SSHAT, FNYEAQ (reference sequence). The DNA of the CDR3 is TGTGCTAGCAGCCCGGGACTAGCGGGGGTTAATGAGCAGTACTTC. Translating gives CASSPGLAGVNEQYF. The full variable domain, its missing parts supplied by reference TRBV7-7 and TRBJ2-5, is GAGVSQSPRYKVTKRGQDVTLRCDPISSHATLYWYQQALGQGPEFLTYFNYEAQPDKSGLPSDRFSAERPEGSISTLTIQRTEQRDSAMYRCASSPGLAGVNEQYFGPGTRLLVL.

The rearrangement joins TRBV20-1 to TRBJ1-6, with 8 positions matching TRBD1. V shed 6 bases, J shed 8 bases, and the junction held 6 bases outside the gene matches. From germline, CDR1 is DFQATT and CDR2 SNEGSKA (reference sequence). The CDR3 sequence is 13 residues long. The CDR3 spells CSALDRVDSPLHF. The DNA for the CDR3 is TGCAGTGCCTTGGACAGGGTTGATTCACCCCTCCACTTT.

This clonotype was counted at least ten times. The CDR3 region has the DNA TGTGCCAGCAGTGTTTACGGGAGCTCTGGGGCCAACGTCCTGACTTTC. Protein sequence: CASSVYGSSGANVLTF. The genes are TRBV2 and TRBJ2-6; D might be TRBD2 (6 bases). Trimming took off 4 bases at V and 0 bases at J, with 10 bases between the two ends. The CDR3 is made up of 16 amino acids. CDR1 and CDR2 from the germline V gene are SNHLY and FYNNEI.

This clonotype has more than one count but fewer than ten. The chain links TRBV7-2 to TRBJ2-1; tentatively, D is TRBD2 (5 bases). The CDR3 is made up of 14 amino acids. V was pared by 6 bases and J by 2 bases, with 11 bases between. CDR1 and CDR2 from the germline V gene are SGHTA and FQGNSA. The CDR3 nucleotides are TGTGCCAGCAGAGGTAAGGGAGCCTACAATGAGCAGTTCTTC. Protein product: CASRGKGAYNEQFF.

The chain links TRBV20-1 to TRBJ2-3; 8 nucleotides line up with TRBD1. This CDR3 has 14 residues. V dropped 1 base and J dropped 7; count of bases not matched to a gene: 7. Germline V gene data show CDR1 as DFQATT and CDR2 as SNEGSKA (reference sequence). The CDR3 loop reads CSARGRTGGNTQYF. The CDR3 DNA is TGCAGTGCTAGAGGGCGAACAGGGGGGAATACGCAGTATTTT.

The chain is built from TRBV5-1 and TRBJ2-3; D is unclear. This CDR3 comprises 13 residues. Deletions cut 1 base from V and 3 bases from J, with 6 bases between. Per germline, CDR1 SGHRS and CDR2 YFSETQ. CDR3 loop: CASSLPRTDTQYF. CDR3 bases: TGCGCCAGCAGCTTGCCGAGAACAGATACGCAGTATTTT.

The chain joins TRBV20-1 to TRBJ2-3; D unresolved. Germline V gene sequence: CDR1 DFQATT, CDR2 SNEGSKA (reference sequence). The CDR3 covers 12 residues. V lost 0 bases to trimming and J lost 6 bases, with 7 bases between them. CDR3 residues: CSAREGLDTQYF. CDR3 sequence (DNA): TGCAGTGCTAGAGAAGGGTTGGATACGCAGTATTTT.

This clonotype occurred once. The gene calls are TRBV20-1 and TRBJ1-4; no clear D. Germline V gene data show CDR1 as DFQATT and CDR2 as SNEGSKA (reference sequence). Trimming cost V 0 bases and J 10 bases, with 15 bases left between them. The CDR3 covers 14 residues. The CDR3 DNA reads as TGCAGTGCTAGAGAAAGTGGGTCGACGGGAAAACTGTTTTTT. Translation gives CSARESGSTGKLFF.

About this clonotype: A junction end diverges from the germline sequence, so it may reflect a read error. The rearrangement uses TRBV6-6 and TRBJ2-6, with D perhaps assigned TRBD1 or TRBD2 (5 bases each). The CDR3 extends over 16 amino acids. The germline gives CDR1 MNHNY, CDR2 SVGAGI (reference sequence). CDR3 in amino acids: CASSYSWGSEANVPTF. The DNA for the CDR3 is TGTGCCAGCAGTTACTCATGGGGGAGTGAGGCCAACGTCCCGACTTTC.